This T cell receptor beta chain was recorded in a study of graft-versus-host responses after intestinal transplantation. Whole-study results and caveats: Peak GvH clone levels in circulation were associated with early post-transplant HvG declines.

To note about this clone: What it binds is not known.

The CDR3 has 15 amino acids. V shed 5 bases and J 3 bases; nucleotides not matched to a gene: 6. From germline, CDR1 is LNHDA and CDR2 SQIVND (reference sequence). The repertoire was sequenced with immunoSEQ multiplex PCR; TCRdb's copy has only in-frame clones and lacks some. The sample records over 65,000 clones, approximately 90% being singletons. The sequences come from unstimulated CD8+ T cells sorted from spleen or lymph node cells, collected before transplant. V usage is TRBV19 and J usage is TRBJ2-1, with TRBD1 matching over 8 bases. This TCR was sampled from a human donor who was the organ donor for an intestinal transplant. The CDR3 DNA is TGTGCCAGTAGTCCGGCAGGGGGCAACTACAATGAGCAGTTCTTC. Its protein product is CASSPAGGNYNEQFF.